This paragraph covers one T cell receptor (beta chain) sequence. Its antigen is currently unknown. This record belongs to a study of CD8+CD57+ T cells in acquired aplastic anemia. Overall study: CD4+ and CD8+ cells, once sorted, gave DNA averaging roughly 3 ug.

From germline, CDR1 is LNHDA and CDR2 SQIVND (reference sequence). The CDR3 is 14 residues long. The germline V and J ends were trimmed by 2 bases and 4 bases, with 8 bases remaining between them. Findings and limits, study-wide: Patients and controls were found to share twenty-nine CD8+ CDR3 sequences.

Profiling that covered TCR beta VDJ and CDR3 relied on genomic DNA as its template. In TCRdb, the reads were re-called with MiXCR into one record per CDR3 protein. The sample records more than 100,000 distinct CDR3 sequences, approximately 41% being singletons. The chain has TRBV19 and TRBJ1-4, with D tentatively TRBD1 (5 bases). The TCR was taken from a human donor in good health, serving as a control. The specimen sequenced was sorted CD4+, CD8+, or CD8+CD57+ T cells (not recorded which) from PBMCs. CDR3 nucleotides: TGTGCCAGTAGTATAAGACAGCTTAATGAAAAACTGTTTTTT. Translated: CASSIRQLNEKLFF.